The source of this T cell receptor beta chain is a study of cytomegalovirus exposure and HLA in healthy donors. PCR primers comprised 60 Vbeta and 13 Jbeta primers. The method was immunoSEQ multiplex PCR; TCRdb's version includes in-frame clones alone and lacks a portion of them. The sample comprises under 200,000 clones, roughly 80% of which are singletons, and just under 5% rests with the top ten. From germline, CDR1 is SGHDT and CDR2 YYEEEE. V was pared by 3 bases and J by 4 bases, with 4 bases of the junction left unmatched. This CDR3 has 14 residues. Input material: PBMCs. The V call is TRBV5-6, the J call TRBJ2-7; TRBD2 matches at 10 bases. This clonotype was sampled from a male donor in good health and CMV-seronegative. The CDR3 DNA reads TGTGCCAGCAGCTGGGGGACTAGCGAGTACGAGCAGTACTTC. Translating it yields CASSWGTSEYEQYF.